This T cell receptor beta chain stems from a study of shared clonotypes between healthy human individuals. Overall study findings and caveats: Only a few donors were included, so the genetic and exposure-history diversity represented was limited.

Produced via immunoSEQ multiplex PCR; TCRdb's table is partial and in-frame only. The top ten hold less than 2% of the sample, which has 550,000 to 850,000 clones, 55% to 75% seen once. Comments on this clone: Its antigen is currently unknown.

CDR1 and CDR2 (germline): LNHDA, SQIVND (reference sequence). The CDR3 is 16 residues long. The V gene lost 3 bases and the J gene lost 2 bases, with 14 bases spanning the gap. The split of CD4+ cells yielded CD45RA+ naive and CD45RA-negative memory subsets. The sample was memory CD4+ T cells sorted from blood. Subset here: CD45RA-negative fraction. J is TRBJ1-3 and V is TRBV19, with D possibly being TRBD1 (5 bases). The TCR comes from a woman aged 25 to 39 in good health. This CDR3 reads CASSIIFGGAGNTIYF. CDR3 bases: TGTGCCAGTAGTATTATTTTTGGAGGGGCTGGAAACACCATATATTTT. The full variable domain, completed using reference TRBV19 and TRBJ1-3, is DGGITQSPKYLFRKEGQNVTLSCEQNLNHDAMYWYRQDPGQGLRLIYYSQIVNDFQKGDIAEGYSVSREKKESFPLTVTSAQKNPTAFYLCASSIIFGGAGNTIYFGEGSWLTVV.